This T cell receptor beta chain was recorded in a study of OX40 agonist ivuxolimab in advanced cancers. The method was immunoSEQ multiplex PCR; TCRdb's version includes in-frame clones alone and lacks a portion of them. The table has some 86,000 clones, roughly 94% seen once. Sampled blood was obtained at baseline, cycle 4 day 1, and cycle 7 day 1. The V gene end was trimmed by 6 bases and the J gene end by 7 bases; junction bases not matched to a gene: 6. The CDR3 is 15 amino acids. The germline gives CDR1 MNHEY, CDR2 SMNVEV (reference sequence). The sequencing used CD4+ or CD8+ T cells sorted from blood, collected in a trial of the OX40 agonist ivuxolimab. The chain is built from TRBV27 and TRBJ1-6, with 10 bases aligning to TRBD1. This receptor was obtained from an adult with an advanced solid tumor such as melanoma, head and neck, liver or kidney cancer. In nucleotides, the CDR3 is TGTGCCAGCAGAACCGGACAGGGGGGCAATTCACCCCTCCACTTT. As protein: CASRTGQGGNSPLHF.